Presented here are 2 T cell receptor beta chains from one specimen sequenced in a study of beta chain features in type 1 diabetes. TCRB transcripts that were expressed got sequenced, as all of the isolated RNA had been reverse transcribed. Only in-frame clones appear in the TCRdb table, and some are missing; sequencing was by immunoSEQ multiplex PCR. Of a few hundred thousand clones listed, about 15% are singletons. The sequencing sample was made of naive CD4+ T cells from blood. Receptors originate from a woman younger than 35 in good health.

In DNA, the CDR3 is TGTGCCAGCAGCTTGGAGGTGTCAGGGGGAGATACGCAGTATTTT. Encoded protein: CASSLEVSGGDTQYF. The V call is TRBV5-4, the J call TRBJ2-3; 7 bases are shared with TRBD1. There are 15 residues in the CDR3. Germline V gives CDR1 SGHNT, CDR2 YYREEE (reference sequence). J was trimmed by 5 bases and V by 0 bases; bases with no gene match: 6.

This clone showed up just a few times. V gene TRBV6-6 combines with J gene TRBJ2-1; the match to TRBD2 covers 16 bases. Per germline, CDR1 MNHNY and CDR2 SVGAGI (reference sequence). CDR3 length: 15 residues. Germline trimming cut 7 bases from V and 12 bases from J; bases unmatched to any gene: 9. The CDR3 spells CASISGTSGRGGQFF. CDR3 nucleotides: TGTGCCAGCATTTCCGGGACTAGCGGGAGGGGGGGGCAGTTCTTC.